One T cell receptor (beta chain) is described in this entry. This clonotype was counted between two and nine times. No antigen is known for it. No much larger clone exists at a distance of one base, and base qualities are not known. The CDR3 goes from the cysteine to the phenylalanine over 17 residues. The kept DNA is CDR3 alone, 51 bases in frame from the first base. V and J are trimmed by 6 bases and 0 bases, and the gene matches miss 9 bases of the junction. CDR1 LNHDA and CDR2 SQIVND were looked up in the germline V gene (reference sequence). The data belong to a study of T cells in Graves' hyperthyroidism and ophthalmopathy (dated by TCRdb to about 2019). Context from the whole study: Peripheral blood samples were taken at initial diagnosis, before any treatment was given. To identify TCR V-J signatures that set the groups apart, the researchers used a discovery cohort of approximately 98 patients, made up of under 50 with Graves' ophthalmopathy and 57 with stable Graves' hyperthyroidism. Whether ophthalmopathy could be predicted prospectively was tested in an independent validation cohort made up of under 20 hyperthyroidism patients plus 17 patients who later progressed to ophthalmopathy. The 100 discovery patients were randomly divided into training and test sets at a 7:3 ratio. In about six Graves' hyperthyroidism patients, the study also compared T-cell repertoires from thyroid tissue with T-cell repertoires from blood. After sampling, hyperthyroidism patients received methimazole starting at 30 mg daily, and ophthalmopathy patients received high-dose intravenous methylprednisolone. The paper reports TCR Vbeta CDR3 sequencing of over 120 peripheral blood samples: over 40 ophthalmopathy, under 80 hyperthyroidism and 17 progressor patients.

Amplification of TCR beta CDR3 regions was carried out from RNA transcripts. The first round of RT-PCR for the TCR CDR3 was performed with the HTBI primer set and the Qiagen OneStep RT-PCR kit. Libraries were constructed in a second round of multiplex PCR, after which size selection and purification were carried out. Sequencing of the libraries was done on an Illumina HiSeq2000 using paired-end 100 bp reads. From the authors' description of their analysis: SOAPnuke was used to process the raw data, with reads discarded if the reads contained adapters or uncalled bases, had a mean Phred below 15, or lacked an exact constant-primer or identifier match. COPE v1.2.5 was used to merge the high-quality paired reads, and each unique nucleotide sequence was defined as a clonotype. MiTCR v1.1 was used to align clonotypes to the IMGT TRBV, TRBD and TRBJ reference segments. The analysis was restricted to V-J combinations with a frequency above 0.0001, which together covered roughly 99% of the repertoires. A TCS score was defined as the ratio between F50 (clonal expansion) and ExV (chaos), using BLOSUM62-based TCRdist between CDR3 peptides within each V-J. Welch's t-statistics and random forest reduced around 510 V-J features to around 14, which were used in a naive Bayes classifier (R e1071). TCRdb took the public reads, trimmed them with fastp at Q25, ran MiXCR for clone calling and kept in-frame beta chains. Every CDR3 protein is listed once, alongside the most common genes and DNA of its rows. TCRdb's processing, not the study's, gives the V and J calls here. The sample table holds hundreds of thousands of distinct CDR3 sequences, of which about 18% were seen once. About 4% of the sample comes from the top ten.

Stable Graves' hyperthyroidism was defined as the absence of progression to ophthalmopathy over 18 months of follow-up. Hyperthyroidism patients were newly diagnosed, had a disease duration of under 2 months, and were aged 18 to 65 years. Any patient with an uncontrolled infection, another autoimmune disease, pregnancy or lactation was excluded. Clinical symptoms, serum thyroxine and TRAb, thyroid ultrasound, and orbital computed tomography formed the basis for the diagnoses. PBMCs were isolated from about 9.2 ml of fresh peripheral blood by Ficoll-Paque density gradient centrifugation. Total RNA was extracted using Trizol reagent, and RNA quality was assessed on an Agilent 2100 Bioanalyzer. Overall study outcomes, separate from this receptor: Most expanded thyroid clonotypes (frequency above 0.001) were also detected in blood, a finding suggesting that blood repertoires may reflect thyroid immune responses. A model built on a 13 V-J signature distinguished ophthalmopathy from stable hyperthyroidism, reaching about 88% sensitivity and 81.08% specificity in cross-validation and 80%/75% in testing. In validation, the model predicted progression to ophthalmopathy a median of about 6 months before onset, with 65% to 71% sensitivity and 72.22% specificity. Sample size was not statistically predetermined, and investigators were not blinded to group allocation.

The rearranged segments are TRBV19 and TRBJ1-1; TRBD1 agrees with 11 junctional bases. This TCR was sampled from a woman between 18 and 29 years old with Graves' hyperthyroidism. Input material: blood. The nucleotide sequence is given as TGTGCCAGTAGAAACCGGGACAGGGGGGCGTTGAACACTGAAGCTTTCTTT. Its coded protein is CASRNRDRGALNTEAFF.